The 13 T cell receptor beta chains below were found in one sample sequenced in a study of T cell changes during pregnancy in multiple sclerosis. The data were produced by immunoSEQ multiplex PCR, yet TCRdb's version contains in-frame clones alone and is incomplete. Among more than 40,000 clones listed, 90% to 95% were seen once. Specimen: CD8+ T cells from peripheral blood mononuclear cells, collected in the first trimester of pregnancy. These receptors were taken from a female donor with multiple sclerosis, enrolled in a pregnancy study.

This chain joins TRBV7-9 and TRBJ1-6; 7 bases line up with TRBD1. Per germline, CDR1 SEHNR and CDR2 FQNEAQ (reference sequence). The V segment lost 6 bases and the J segment 4 bases; nucleotides outside the gene matches: 9. The CDR3 runs 16 residues. CDR3 in amino acids: CASRRTGEDYNSPLHF. CDR3 DNA sequence: TGTGCCAGCAGAAGAACAGGGGAAGATTATAATTCACCCCTCCACTTT.

The chain couples TRBV9 to TRBJ2-5; 7 bases are a match to TRBD1. With V trimmed by 7 bases and J by 1 base, 1 base remained unmatched. CDR1 is SGDLS, CDR2 YYNGEE, per germline. The CDR3 sequence is 12 residues long. In DNA, the CDR3 is TGTGCCAGCCAGGGGGTCCAAGAGACCCAGTACTTC. Protein product: CASQGVQETQYF.

The chain employs TRBV7-9 and TRBJ1-5, with 9 bases fitting TRBD1. Germline CDR1 is SEHNR and CDR2 is FQNEAQ (reference sequence). The V segment lost 3 bases and the J segment 2 bases; nucleotides outside the gene matches: 11. CDR3 size: 18 residues. The CDR3 protein is CASSFGTGSRYGNQPQHF. The CDR3 nucleotides are TGTGCCAGCAGCTTTGGGACAGGGTCGAGATATGGCAATCAGCCCCAGCATTTT. The full variable domain, completed using reference TRBV7-9 and TRBJ1-5, is DTGVSQNPRHKITKRGQNVTFRCDPISEHNRLYWYRQTLGQGPEFLTYFQNEAQLEKSRLLSDRFSAERPKGSFSTLEIQRTEQGDSAMYLCASSFGTGSRYGNQPQHFGDGTRLSIL.

The CDR3 is CASSGAGGLGETQYF. CDR3 sequence (DNA): TGTGCCAGCAGCGGAGCGGGGGGGTTAGGAGAGACCCAGTACTTC. The chain carries TRBV5-4 and TRBJ2-5, with TRBD2 matching over 10 bases. CDR1 is SGHNT, CDR2 YYREEE, per germline (reference sequence). This CDR3 comprises 15 residues. V gave up 4 bases and J gave up 4 bases; unmatched junction bases: 7. The whole variable domain, remainder taken from reference TRBV5-4 and TRBJ2-5, is ETGVTQSPTHLIKTRGQQVTLRCSSQSGHNTVSWYQQALGQGPQFIFQYYREEENGRGNFPPRFSGLQFPNYSSELNVNALELDDSALYLCASSGAGGLGETQYFGPGTRLLVL.

This clone showed up just a few times. This rearrangement joins TRBV5-5 to TRBJ1-1; a weak D match, TRBD1 (6 bases). The CDR3 runs to 11 residues. Germline lookup yields CDR1 SGHKS and CDR2 YYEKEE (reference sequence). V was shortened by 5 bases and J by 7 bases, with 9 bases between the two germline ends. The CDR3 is CASRIQGEAFF. For the CDR3, the DNA is TGTGCCAGCAGAATACAGGGTGAAGCTTTCTTT.

The chain links TRBV7-3 to TRBJ2-3; TRBD2 is a possible D gene (6 bases). The V gene's germline CDR1 is SGHTA and CDR2 FQGTGA. The CDR3 is made up of 14 amino acids. V lost 5 bases to trimming and J lost 3 bases, with 12 bases between them. The CDR3 here is CASSASGGTDTQYF. The DNA for the CDR3 is TGTGCCAGCAGCGCCTCCGGGGGAACAGATACGCAGTATTTT.

V and J are TRBV2 and TRBJ2-1; maybe TRBD2 (5 bases). Trimming removed 7 bases at V and 9 bases at J, with 16 bases between. The CDR3 is 13 residues long. Germline lookup yields CDR1 SNHLY and CDR2 FYNNEI. CDR3 in amino acids: CASNGGSKVEQFF. The CDR3 DNA sequence: TGTGCCAGCAATGGTGGGAGTAAAGTTGAGCAGTTCTTC.

V is TRBV15 and J is TRBJ1-1; 8 bases agree with TRBD1. The V gene end was trimmed by 6 bases and the J gene end by 0 bases; junction bases not matched to a gene: 6. Germline-derived CDR1 and CDR2 are LNHNV and YYDKDF (reference sequence). This CDR3 is 15 amino acids long. As DNA, the CDR3 is TGTGCCACCAGGGGGGACAGGCTTTTGAACACTGAAGCTTTCTTT. This encodes CATRGDRLLNTEAFF. The full variable domain, in which reference TRBV15 and TRBJ1-1 provide the parts outside the CDR3, is DAMVIQNPRYQVTQFGKPVTLSCSQTLNHNVMYWYQQKSSQAPKLLFHYYDKDFNNEADTPDNFQSRRPNTSFCFLDIRSPGLGDTAMYLCATRGDRLLNTEAFFGQGTRLTVV.

The gene calls are TRBV7-2 and TRBJ2-6, with D tentatively TRBD1 (5 bases). The V end lost 8 bases, the J end lost 4 bases, and 21 bases lay between the germline ends. CDR1 is SGHTA and CDR2 is FQGNSA in the germline V gene. This CDR3 has 17 amino acids. The CDR3 sequence is CASLIFPGSPGANVLTF. CDR3 nucleotide sequence: TGTGCCAGCCTAATTTTTCCAGGGTCCCCCGGGGCCAACGTCCTGACTTTC.

The CDR3 nucleotides are TGTGCCAGCAGTTTGCCGGGACTAAGTACAGATACGCAGTATTTT. It codes for CASSLPGLSTDTQYF. The J gene is TRBJ2-3, the V gene TRBV11-2, with 7 positions matching TRBD2. The germline V gene has CDR1 SGHAT and CDR2 FQNNGV. With 6 bases clipped from V and 3 bases from J, the junction kept 9 bases outside the gene matches. This CDR3 spans 15 amino acids. The variable domain in full, with the rest retrieved from reference TRBV11-2 and TRBJ2-3, is EAGVAQSPRYKIIEKRQSVAFWCNPISGHATLYWYQQILGQGPKLLIQFQNNGVVDDSQLPKDRFSAERLKGVDSTLKIQPAKLEDSAVYLCASSLPGLSTDTQYFGPGTRLTVL.

The chain has TRBV4-2 and TRBJ2-3; D uncertain. The CDR3 totals 11 residues. The V end was cut by 2 bases, the J end by 6 bases, with 3 bases between. The germline V gene has CDR1 LGHNA and CDR2 YNFKEQ. The CDR3 is CASSQPDTQYF. The DNA of the CDR3 is TGTGCCAGCAGCCAACCGGATACGCAGTATTTT.

The V call is TRBV18, the J call TRBJ2-2; D may be TRBD2 (5 bases). Trimming stripped 8 bases from V and 5 bases from J, with 9 bases between. Germline V gives CDR1 KGHSH, CDR2 LQKENI. CDR3 size: 12 residues. The CDR3 protein is CASPGITGELFF. The CDR3 region has the DNA TGTGCCAGCCCCGGGATAACCGGGGAGCTGTTTTTT.

The chain carries TRBV7-6 and TRBJ2-7, with TRBD1 matching over 11 bases. Germline assignment: CDR1 SGHVS and CDR2 FNYEAQ. The CDR3 length is 16 residues. Trimming at V came to 5 bases and at J to 3 bases, leaving 9 bases not matched to a gene. CDR3 in DNA: TGTGCCAGCAGCAACATCGGACAGGGGGCGAACTACGAGCAGTACTTC. It codes for CASSNIGQGANYEQYF.